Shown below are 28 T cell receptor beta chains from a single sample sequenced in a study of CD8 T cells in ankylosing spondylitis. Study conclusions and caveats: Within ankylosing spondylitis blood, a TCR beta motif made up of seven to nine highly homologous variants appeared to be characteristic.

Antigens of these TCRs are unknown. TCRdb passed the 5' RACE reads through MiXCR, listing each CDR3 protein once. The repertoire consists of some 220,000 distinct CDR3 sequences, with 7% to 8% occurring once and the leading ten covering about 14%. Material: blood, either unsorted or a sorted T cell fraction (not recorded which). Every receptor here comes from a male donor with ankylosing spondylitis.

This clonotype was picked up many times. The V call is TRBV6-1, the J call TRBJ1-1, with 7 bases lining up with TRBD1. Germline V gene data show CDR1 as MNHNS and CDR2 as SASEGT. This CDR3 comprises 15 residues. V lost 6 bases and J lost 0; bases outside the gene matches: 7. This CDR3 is CASRPDRPMNTEAFF. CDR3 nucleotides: TGTGCCAGCAGGCCGGACAGGCCCATGAACACTGAAGCTTTCTTT.

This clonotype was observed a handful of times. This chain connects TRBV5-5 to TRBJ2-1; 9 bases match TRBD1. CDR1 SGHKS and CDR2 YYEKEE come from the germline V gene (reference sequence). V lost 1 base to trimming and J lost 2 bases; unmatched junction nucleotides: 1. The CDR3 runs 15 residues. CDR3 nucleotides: TGTGCCAGCAGCTTGAGGACAGGGGCCTACAATGAGCAGTTCTTC. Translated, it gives CASSLRTGAYNEQFF.

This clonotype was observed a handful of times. CDR3 sequence reads: CASSEFTQATYNEQFF. In nucleotides, the CDR3 is TGTGCCAGCAGTGAATTTACACAGGCGACCTACAATGAGCAGTTCTTC. The chain links TRBV2 to TRBJ2-1, with a possible D match to TRBD1 (5 bases). This CDR3 has 16 residues. Trimming removed 2 bases at V and 2 bases at J, with 13 bases between. The germline V gene has CDR1 SNHLY and CDR2 FYNNEI.

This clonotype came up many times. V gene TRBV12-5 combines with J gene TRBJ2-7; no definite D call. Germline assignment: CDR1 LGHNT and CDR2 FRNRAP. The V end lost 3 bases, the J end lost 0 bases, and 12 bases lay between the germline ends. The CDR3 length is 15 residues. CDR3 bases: TGTGCTAGTGGTTTATCAAAGGGCAGCTCCTACGAGCAGTACTTC. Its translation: CASGLSKGSSYEQYF.

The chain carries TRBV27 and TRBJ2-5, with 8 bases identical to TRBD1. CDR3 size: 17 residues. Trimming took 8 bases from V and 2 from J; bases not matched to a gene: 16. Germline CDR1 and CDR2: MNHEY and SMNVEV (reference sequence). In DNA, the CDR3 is TGTGCCAGCGGCCCCGGTCTCGCACAGGGGGAACAAGAGACCCAGTACTTC. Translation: CASGPGLAQGEQETQYF.

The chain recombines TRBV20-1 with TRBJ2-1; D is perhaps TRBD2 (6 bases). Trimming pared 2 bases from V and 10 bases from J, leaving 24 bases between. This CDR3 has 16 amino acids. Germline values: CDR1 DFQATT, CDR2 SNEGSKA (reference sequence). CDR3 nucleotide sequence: TGCAGTGCTAGAAGAATGACGACGACTCTAGCGAGAGAGCAGTTCTTC. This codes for CSARRMTTTLAREQFF.

CDR3 bases: TGTGCCAGCAGCCTGGACAGCCTACAAGAGACCCAGTACTTC. This encodes CASSLDSLQETQYF. The chain employs TRBV13 and TRBJ2-5, with D maybe TRBD1 (6 bases). CDR1 is PRHDT, CDR2 FYEKMQ, per germline (reference sequence). The V end was cut by 5 bases, the J end by 2 bases, with 12 bases between. The CDR3 sequence is 14 residues long.

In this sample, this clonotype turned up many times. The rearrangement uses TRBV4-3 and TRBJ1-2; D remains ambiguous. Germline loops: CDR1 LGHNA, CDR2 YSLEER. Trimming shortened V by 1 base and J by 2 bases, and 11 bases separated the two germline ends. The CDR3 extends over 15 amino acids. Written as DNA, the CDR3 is TGCGCCAGCAGCCAAGTGCACCCGGGGAACTATGGCTACACCTTC. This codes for CASSQVHPGNYGYTF.

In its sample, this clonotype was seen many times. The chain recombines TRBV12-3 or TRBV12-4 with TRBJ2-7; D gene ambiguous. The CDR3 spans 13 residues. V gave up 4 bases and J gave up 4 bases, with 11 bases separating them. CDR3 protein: CASSSGFVYEQYF. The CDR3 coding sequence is TGTGCCAGCAGTTCAGGTTTTGTATACGAGCAGTACTTC.

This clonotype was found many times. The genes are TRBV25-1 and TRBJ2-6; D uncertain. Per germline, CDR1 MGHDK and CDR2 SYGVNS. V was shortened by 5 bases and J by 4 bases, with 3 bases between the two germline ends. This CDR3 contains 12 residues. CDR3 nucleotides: TGTGCCAGCAGTCACGGGGCCAACGTCCTGACTTTC. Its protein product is CASSHGANVLTF.

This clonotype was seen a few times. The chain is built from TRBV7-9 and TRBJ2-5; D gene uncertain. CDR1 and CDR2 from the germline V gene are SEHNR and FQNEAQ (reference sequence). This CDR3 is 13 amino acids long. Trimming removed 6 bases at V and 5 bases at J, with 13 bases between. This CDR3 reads CASRTGPAETQYF. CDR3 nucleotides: TGTGCCAGCAGAACCGGCCCCGCGGAGACCCAGTACTTC. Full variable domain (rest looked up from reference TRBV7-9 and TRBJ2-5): DTGVSQNPRHKITKRGQNVTFRCDPISEHNRLYWYRQTLGQGPEFLTYFQNEAQLEKSRLLSDRFSAERPKGSFSTLEIQRTEQGDSAMYLCASRTGPAETQYFGPGTRLLVL.

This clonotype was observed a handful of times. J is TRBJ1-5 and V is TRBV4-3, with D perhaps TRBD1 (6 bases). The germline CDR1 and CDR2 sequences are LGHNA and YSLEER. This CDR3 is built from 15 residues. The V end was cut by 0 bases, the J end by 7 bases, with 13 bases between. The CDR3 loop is CASSQDRGLKQPQHF. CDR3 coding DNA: TGCGCCAGCAGCCAAGATCGGGGGCTAAAACAGCCCCAGCATTTT.

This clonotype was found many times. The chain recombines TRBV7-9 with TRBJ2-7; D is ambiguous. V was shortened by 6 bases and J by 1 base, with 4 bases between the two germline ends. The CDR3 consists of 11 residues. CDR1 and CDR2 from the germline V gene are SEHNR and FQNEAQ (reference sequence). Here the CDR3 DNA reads TGTGCCAGCAGTATATCCTACGAGCAGTACTTC. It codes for CASSISYEQYF.

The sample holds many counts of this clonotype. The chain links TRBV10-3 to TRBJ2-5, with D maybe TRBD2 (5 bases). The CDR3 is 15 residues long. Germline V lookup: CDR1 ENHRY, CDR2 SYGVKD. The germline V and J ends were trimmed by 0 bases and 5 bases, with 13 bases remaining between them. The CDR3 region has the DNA TGTGCCATCAGTGAGTCAAGGACGGGGATTGAGACCCAGTACTTC. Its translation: CAISESRTGIETQYF.

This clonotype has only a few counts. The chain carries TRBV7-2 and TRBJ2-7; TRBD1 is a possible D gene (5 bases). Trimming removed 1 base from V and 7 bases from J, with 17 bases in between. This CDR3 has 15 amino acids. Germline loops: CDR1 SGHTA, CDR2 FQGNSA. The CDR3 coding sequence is TGTGCCAGCAGCTTAGGCCCAGGGCTGGATCGAGAGCAGTACTTC. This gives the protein CASSLGPGLDREQYF. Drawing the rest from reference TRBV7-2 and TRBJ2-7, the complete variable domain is GAGVSQSPSNKVTEKGKDVELRCDPISGHTALYWYRQSLGQGLEFLIYFQGNSAPDKSGLPSDRFSAERTGGSVSTLTIQRTQQEDSAVYLCASSLGPGLDREQYFGPGTRLTVT.

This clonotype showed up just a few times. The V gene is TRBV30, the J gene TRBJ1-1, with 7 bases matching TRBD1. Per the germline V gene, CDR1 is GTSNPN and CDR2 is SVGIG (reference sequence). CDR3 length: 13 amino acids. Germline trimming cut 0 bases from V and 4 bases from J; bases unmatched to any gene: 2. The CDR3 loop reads CAWSVQGFTEAFF. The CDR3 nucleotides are TGTGCCTGGAGTGTACAGGGGTTCACTGAAGCTTTCTTT.

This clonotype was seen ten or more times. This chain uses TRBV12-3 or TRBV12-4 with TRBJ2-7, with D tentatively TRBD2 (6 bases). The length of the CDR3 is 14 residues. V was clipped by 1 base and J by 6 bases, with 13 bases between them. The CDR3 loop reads CASSLVLAKTEQYF. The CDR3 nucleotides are TGTGCCAGCAGTTTAGTACTAGCAAAGACCGAGCAGTACTTC.

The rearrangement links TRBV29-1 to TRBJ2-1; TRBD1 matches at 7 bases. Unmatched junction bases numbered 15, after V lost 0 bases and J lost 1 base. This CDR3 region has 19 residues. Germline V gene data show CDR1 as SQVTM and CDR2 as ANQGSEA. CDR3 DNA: TGCAGCGTTGAAGATCGTATATACAGGGGCCGAAAATCCTACAATGAGCAGTTCTTC. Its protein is CSVEDRIYRGRKSYNEQFF.

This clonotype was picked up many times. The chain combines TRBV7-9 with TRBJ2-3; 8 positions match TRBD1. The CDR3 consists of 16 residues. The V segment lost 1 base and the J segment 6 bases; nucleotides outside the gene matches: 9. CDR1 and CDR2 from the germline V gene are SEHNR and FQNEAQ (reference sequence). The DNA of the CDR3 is TGTGCCAGCAGCTTAGGGGGGACAGGTGTTAGTGATACGCAGTATTTT. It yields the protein CASSLGGTGVSDTQYF. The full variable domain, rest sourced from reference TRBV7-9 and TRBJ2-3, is DTGVSQNPRHKITKRGQNVTFRCDPISEHNRLYWYRQTLGQGPEFLTYFQNEAQLEKSRLLSDRFSAERPKGSFSTLEIQRTEQGDSAMYLCASSLGGTGVSDTQYFGPGTRLTVL.

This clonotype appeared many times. The CDR3 region is CASSVAGTRGSEAFF. In DNA form, the CDR3 reads TGTGCCAGCAGCGTAGCCGGGACAAGAGGATCTGAAGCTTTCTTT. The V call is TRBV9, the J call TRBJ1-1; maybe TRBD1 (6 bases). The CDR3 contains 15 residues. The V gene lost 0 bases and the J gene lost 6 bases, with 15 bases spanning the gap. Germline assignment: CDR1 SGDLS and CDR2 YYNGEE.

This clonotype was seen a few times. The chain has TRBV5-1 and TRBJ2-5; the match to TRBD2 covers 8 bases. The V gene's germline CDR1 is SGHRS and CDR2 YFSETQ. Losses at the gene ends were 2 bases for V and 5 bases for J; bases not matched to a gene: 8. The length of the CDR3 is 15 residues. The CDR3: CASSLLAEGGETQYF. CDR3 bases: TGCGCCAGCAGCTTACTAGCGGAAGGAGGGGAGACCCAGTACTTC.

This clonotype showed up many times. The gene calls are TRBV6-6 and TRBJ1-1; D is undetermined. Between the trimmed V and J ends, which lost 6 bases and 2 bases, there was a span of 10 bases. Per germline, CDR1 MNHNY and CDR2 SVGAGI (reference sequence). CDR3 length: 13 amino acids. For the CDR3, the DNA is TGTGCCAGCAGAATTATTCTAAACACTGAAGCTTTCTTT. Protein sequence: CASRIILNTEAFF.

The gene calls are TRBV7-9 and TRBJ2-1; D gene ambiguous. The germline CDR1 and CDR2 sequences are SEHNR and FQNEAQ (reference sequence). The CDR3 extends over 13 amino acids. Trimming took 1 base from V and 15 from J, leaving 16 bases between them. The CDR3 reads CASSLGATGSRFF. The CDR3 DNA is TGTGCCAGCAGCTTAGGGGCTACCGGTAGTCGGTTCTTC.

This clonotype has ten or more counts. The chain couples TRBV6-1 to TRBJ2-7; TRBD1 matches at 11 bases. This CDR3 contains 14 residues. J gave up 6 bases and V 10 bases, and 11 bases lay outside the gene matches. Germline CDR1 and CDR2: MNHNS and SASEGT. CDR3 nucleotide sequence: TGTGCCATCAAAGTTCGCGGGACAGGGGGCGAGCAGTACTTC. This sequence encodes CAIKVRGTGGEQYF.

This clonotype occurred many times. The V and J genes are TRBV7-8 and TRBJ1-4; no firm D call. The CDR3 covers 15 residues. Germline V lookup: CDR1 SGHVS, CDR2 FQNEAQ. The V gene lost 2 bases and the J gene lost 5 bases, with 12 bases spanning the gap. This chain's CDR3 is CASSLSRMGNEKLFF. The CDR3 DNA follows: TGTGCCAGCAGCTTAAGTAGGATGGGGAATGAAAAACTGTTTTTT.

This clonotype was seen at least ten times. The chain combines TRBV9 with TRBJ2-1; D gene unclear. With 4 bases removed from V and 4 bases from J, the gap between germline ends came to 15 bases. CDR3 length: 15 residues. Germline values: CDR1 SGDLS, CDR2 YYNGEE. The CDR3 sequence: CASSPRLGRYNEQFF. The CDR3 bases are TGTGCCAGCAGCCCCCGGCTAGGGCGTTACAATGAGCAGTTCTTC.

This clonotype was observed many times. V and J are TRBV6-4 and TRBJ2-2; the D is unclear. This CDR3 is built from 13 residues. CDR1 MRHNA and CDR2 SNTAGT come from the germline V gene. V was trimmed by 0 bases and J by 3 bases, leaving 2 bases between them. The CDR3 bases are TGTGCCAGCAGTGACTCGGACACCGGGGAGCTGTTTTTT. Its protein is CASSDSDTGELFF.

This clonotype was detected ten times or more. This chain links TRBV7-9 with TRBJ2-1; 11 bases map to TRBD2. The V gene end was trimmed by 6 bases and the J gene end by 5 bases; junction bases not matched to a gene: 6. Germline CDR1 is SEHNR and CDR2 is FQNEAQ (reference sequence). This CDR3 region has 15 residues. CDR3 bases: TGTGCCAGCAGTCGACTAGCGGGGACCCACAATGAGCAGTTCTTC. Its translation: CASSRLAGTHNEQFF.